A single sample gave rise to the 24 T cell receptor beta chains below, sequenced in a study of glioma-infiltrating T cells. The iRepertoire nested amplicon-rescue multiplex PCR amplified TCR alpha and beta CDR3s from RNA. TCRdb recomputed calls from the multiplex PCR reads with MiXCR, one row per CDR3 protein. Here the sample spans approximately 45,000 distinct CDR3 sequences, 20% to 25% being singletons. Sequenced sample: glioma tissue, nonneoplastic brain tissue, or PBMCs (not recorded which). Receptors originate from a human donor with low-grade glioma or glioblastoma, undergoing nonglioma brain surgery, or in good health (not recorded which).

On this clonotype: Mismatch with germline at one junction end may stem from a read error. The chain recombines TRBV2 with TRBJ2-1; 11 bases fit TRBD2. The CDR3 contains 15 residues. Germline values: CDR1 SNHLY, CDR2 FYNNEI. The CDR3: CASSERTSGSGEQLF. CDR3 DNA sequence: TGTGCCAGCAGTGAAAGGACTAGCGGGTCTGGGGAGCAGTTATTC.

This clonotype occurred many times. This chain uses TRBV4-2 with TRBJ1-6; no definite D call. CDR1 is LGHNA, CDR2 YNFKEQ, per germline. The ends were cut back, 0 bases at V and 10 bases at J, with 22 bases in the middle. CDR3 size: 18 residues. This CDR3 reads CASSQDPNRGTRESPLHF. The CDR3 nucleotides read TGTGCCAGCAGCCAAGACCCTAATCGGGGTACAAGGGAATCACCCCTCCACTTT.

In its sample, this clonotype was seen many times. The chain links TRBV7-9 to TRBJ1-2; D is ambiguous. The V gene lost 11 bases and the J gene lost 4 bases, with 11 bases spanning the gap. The CDR3 covers 11 residues. CDR1 is SEHNR and CDR2 is FQNEAQ in the germline V gene (reference sequence). In nucleotides, the CDR3 is TGTGCCGTGGCAGCCTCCTATGGCTACACCTTC. Translation gives CAVAASYGYTF.

Remarks on this clonotype: At one end, the junction sequence differs from germline, possibly due to a read error. The rearrangement joins TRBV6-5 to TRBJ1-2; TRBD1 is a possible D gene (6 bases). The germline CDR1 and CDR2 sequences are MNHEY and SVGAGI. The CDR3 is 13 residues long. CDR3 DNA: TGTGCCAGCAGTGAAGGACAGCACTATGGCTGCACCTTC. The encoded protein is CASSEGQHYGCTF.

This clonotype is categorized as medium-sized. The rearrangement links TRBV4-1 to TRBJ2-7; 7 bases are shared with TRBD2. This CDR3 region has 14 residues. The V and J ends lost 5 bases and 5 bases, in that order; junction bases with no gene match: 9. Germline V gene lookup returns CDR1 MGHRA and CDR2 YSYEKL. The CDR3 is CASSGLVTINEQYF. CDR3 bases: TGCGCCAGCAGCGGACTAGTGACAATAAACGAGCAGTACTTC.

Many counts were recorded for this clonotype. V usage is TRBV20-1 and J usage is TRBJ2-1; D possibly matches TRBD1 or TRBD2 (6 bases each). Trimming removed 4 bases at V and 8 bases at J, with 21 bases between. Germline V gene data show CDR1 as DFQATT and CDR2 as SNEGSKA (reference sequence). The CDR3 extends over 15 amino acids. CDR3 loop: CSATPRGHPGDEQFF. In DNA, the CDR3 is TGCAGTGCTACCCCCAGGGGCCACCCGGGGGATGAGCAGTTCTTC.

This clonotype came up many times. This chain uses TRBV15 with TRBJ1-1; 8 nucleotides line up with TRBD1. V lost 2 bases to trimming and J lost 1 base; unmatched junction nucleotides: 9. The germline gives CDR1 LNHNV, CDR2 YYDKDF (reference sequence). The CDR3 consists of 17 residues. The CDR3 region is CATSRSPGQATNTEAFF. CDR3 bases: TGTGCCACCAGCAGAAGTCCGGGACAGGCGACGAACACTGAAGCTTTCTTT.

This clonotype was counted many times. This chain links TRBV3-1 with TRBJ1-6; 7 nucleotides match TRBD1. This CDR3 has 13 amino acids. Germline lookup yields CDR1 LGHDT and CDR2 YNNKEL (reference sequence). V dropped 2 bases and J dropped 10; count of bases not matched to a gene: 2. The chain's CDR3 is CASSQRDRSPLHF. Written as DNA, the CDR3 is TGTGCCAGCAGCCAAAGGGACAGATCACCCCTCCACTTT. Together with reference TRBV3-1 and TRBJ1-6, the CDR3 gives the full variable domain: DTAVSQTPKYLVTQMGNDKSIKCEQNLGHDTMYWYKQDSKKFLKIMFSYNNKELIINETVPNRFSPKSPDKAHLNLHINSLELGDSAVYFCASSQRDRSPLHFGNGTRLTVT.

V gene TRBV5-4 combines with J gene TRBJ1-6; TRBD1 matches 7 bases. The V and J ends lost 4 bases and 7 bases, in that order; junction bases with no gene match: 5. The CDR3 sequence is 14 residues long. Germline CDR1 and CDR2: SGHNT and YYREEE (reference sequence). The CDR3 sequence is CASSRRDRNSPLHF. Here the CDR3 DNA reads TGTGCCAGCAGCCGTCGGGACAGAAATTCACCCCTCCACTTT.

Notes on this clonotype: The junction departs from germline at one end; a sequencing error may be responsible. V is TRBV7-2 and J is TRBJ2-3, with D unresolved. Germline loops: CDR1 SGHTA, CDR2 FQGNSA. The CDR3 spans 15 residues. This CDR3 reads CASSQDLATTDTQYF. CDR3 in DNA: TGCGCCAGCAGCCAAGACTTGGCTACCACAGATACGCAGTATTTT.

This clonotype has at least ten counts. The J gene is TRBJ1-2, the V gene TRBV20-1, with unresolved D. The CDR3 runs 11 residues. Deletions cut 3 bases from V and 7 bases from J, with 9 bases between. CDR1 is DFQATT and CDR2 is SNEGSKA in the germline V gene (reference sequence). Here the CDR3 DNA reads TGCAGTGCTAGTTCGTTTGTTGGCTACACCTTC. Amino acid sequence: CSASSFVGYTF.

This clonotype occurred many times. V and J are TRBV11-2 and TRBJ2-7; D unclear. Between the trimmed V and J ends, which lost 3 bases and 7 bases, there was a span of 13 bases. This CDR3 is 13 amino acids long. The germline CDR1 and CDR2 sequences are SGHAT and FQNNGV. DNA of the CDR3: TGTGCCAGCAGCTTGGGCGAGTCTCGGGAGCAGTACTTC. Amino acids: CASSLGESREQYF.

This clonotype is labeled as medium-sized (0.01 to 0.1%). The chain uses TRBV27 and TRBJ2-1, with 7 nucleotides matching TRBD2. The CDR3 contains 12 residues. Trimming cost V 10 bases and J 3 bases; bases outside gene matches: 3. Germline V gives CDR1 MNHEY, CDR2 SMNVEV (reference sequence). The CDR3 sequence is CAIGGYYNEQFF. The DNA for the CDR3 is TGTGCCATCGGGGGGTACTACAATGAGCAGTTCTTC.

This clonotype was seen at least ten times. V usage is TRBV11-2 and J usage is TRBJ2-5, with D perhaps matching TRBD1 (5 bases). Looked up from germline, CDR1 is SGHAT and CDR2 is FQNNGV. The CDR3 loop spans 13 amino acids. V lost 6 bases to trimming and J lost 3 bases, with 11 bases between them. The CDR3 DNA reads TGTGCCAGCAGGCCCCAGGGCGAAGAGACCCAGTACTTC. Protein: CASRPQGEETQYF. Complete variable domain (other parts from reference TRBV11-2 and TRBJ2-5): EAGVAQSPRYKIIEKRQSVAFWCNPISGHATLYWYQQILGQGPKLLIQFQNNGVVDDSQLPKDRFSAERLKGVDSTLKIQPAKLEDSAVYLCASRPQGEETQYFGPGTRLLVL.

In its sample, this clonotype was seen a few times. Being one base from a much bigger clone, this may be a read error. This sequence joins TRBV29-1 and TRBJ1-1; D unresolved. CDR1 and CDR2 (germline): SQVTM, ANQGSEA. Trimming removed 2 bases at V and 6 bases at J, with 10 bases between. CDR3 size: 12 residues. CDR3 sequence: CSVEHSVAEAFF. The CDR3, as DNA: TGCAGCGTTGAACACAGTGTCGCTGAAGCTTTCTTT.

The V call is TRBV25-1, the J call TRBJ2-2, with D possibly matching TRBD2 (6 bases). This CDR3 is 16 amino acids long. Per germline, CDR1 MGHDK and CDR2 SYGVNS. Trimming removed 0 bases at V and 4 bases at J, with 12 bases between. The CDR3 reads CASSEYDGGATGELFF. The CDR3 bases are TGTGCCAGCAGTGAATATGACGGGGGAGCCACCGGGGAGCTGTTTTTT. Combining the CDR3 with reference TRBV25-1 and TRBJ2-2 gives the whole variable domain EADIYQTPRYLVIGTGKKITLECSQTMGHDKMYWYQQDPGMELHLIHYSYGVNSTEKGDLSSESTVSRIRTEHFPLTLESARPSHTSQYLCASSEYDGGATGELFFGEGSRLTVL.

In its sample, this clonotype was seen many times. The V gene is TRBV14, the J gene TRBJ2-1; TRBD2 matches at 11 bases. The junction had 5 bases not matched to a gene; V was cut back by 4 bases and J by 6 bases. Germline-derived CDR1 and CDR2 are SGHDN and FVKESK. This CDR3 has 15 residues. In DNA, the CDR3 is TGTGCCAGCAGCCTAGCGGGAGGGCCCTCCAATGAGCAGTTCTTC. As protein: CASSLAGGPSNEQFF.

The genes are TRBV7-3 and TRBJ1-3; D call uncertain. Germline assignment: CDR1 SGHTA and CDR2 FQGTGA. V was pared by 1 base and J by 0 bases, with 13 bases between. CDR3 length: 17 amino acids. The CDR3 here is CASSLNPPGVSGNTIYF. CDR3 coding DNA: TGTGCCAGCAGCTTAAACCCCCCGGGCGTCTCTGGAAACACCATATATTTT.

This clonotype was recorded at least ten times. The rearrangement joins TRBV9 to TRBJ2-6; TRBD1 might be the D (6 bases). The CDR3 runs 13 residues. In germline, CDR1 is SGDLS, CDR2 YYNGEE. The germline V and J ends were trimmed by 6 bases and 2 bases, with 6 bases remaining between them. The CDR3 sequence is CASNRAGANVLTF. The CDR3 region has the DNA TGTGCCAGCAACAGGGCTGGGGCCAACGTCCTGACTTTC. Using reference TRBV9 and TRBJ2-6 for the parts outside the CDR3, the full variable domain is DSGVTQTPKHLITATGQRVTLRCSPRSGDLSVYWYQQSLDQGLQFLIQYYNGEERAKGNILERFSAQQFPDLHSELNLSSLELGDSALYFCASNRAGANVLTFGAGSRLTVL.

This clonotype was seen many times. The chain couples TRBV7-2 to TRBJ2-5; D gene ambiguous. The CDR3 covers 13 residues. With 2 bases removed from V and 1 base from J, the gap between germline ends came to 5 bases. Germline-derived CDR1 and CDR2 are SGHTA and FQGNSA. The CDR3 DNA is TGTGCCAGCAGCTTAAGCGTCCAAGAGACCCAGTACTTC. Translated: CASSLSVQETQYF.

The chain couples TRBV5-5 to TRBJ1-4; the D gene is possibly TRBD1 (5 bases). The germline V gene encodes CDR1 SGHKS and CDR2 YYEKEE (reference sequence). The CDR3 sequence is 14 residues long. Trimming left V 4 bases short and J 3 bases short, with 10 bases between. The CDR3 DNA reads as TGTGCCAGCAGCCCCAGGGCTTCTAATGAAAAACTGTTTTTT. It specifies CASSPRASNEKLFF.

This clonotype was detected many times. The rearrangement joins TRBV5-1 to TRBJ1-1; D possibly corresponds to TRBD1 (6 bases). V was shortened by 1 base and J by 0 bases, with 10 bases between the two germline ends. The CDR3 totals 15 residues. CDR1 and CDR2 from the germline V gene are SGHRS and YFSETQ. CDR3 sequence reads: CASSLQQGLNTEAFF. In DNA form, the CDR3 reads TGCGCCAGCAGCTTGCAACAGGGCCTGAACACTGAAGCTTTCTTT.

This clonotype came up many times. The chain is built from TRBV7-9 and TRBJ2-1; weak D call: TRBD2 (7 bases). V was cut by 5 bases and J by 6 bases, with 20 bases left in between. From germline, CDR1 is SEHNR and CDR2 FQNEAQ (reference sequence). The CDR3 consists of 16 residues. The CDR3 sequence: CASSLGGEWAFNEQFF. The CDR3 bases are TGTGCCAGCAGCCTAGGGGGGGAGTGGGCGTTCAATGAGCAGTTCTTC.

The chain recombines TRBV27 with TRBJ1-1; perhaps TRBD1 as D (5 bases). This CDR3 has 14 amino acids. V lost 6 bases and J lost 9, with 20 bases in between. CDR1 and CDR2 from the germline V gene are MNHEY and SMNVEV (reference sequence). CDR3 loop: CASSTMGENNQAFF. DNA for the CDR3: TGTGCCAGCAGCACGATGGGGGAGAACAATCAAGCTTTCTTT.